The clone carrying this T cell receptor beta chain showed up many times. These data are taken from a study of T cell clonality in common variable immunodeficiency. CVID and control samples used equivalent genomic DNA input. Libraries were prepared by immunoSEQ multiplex PCR; TCRdb keeps only in-frame clonotypes and omits some of them. Observed are 45,000 to 70,000 clones, no singletons, with the top ten taking about 5.7%. This TCR was sampled from a person aged 18-70 years in good health. The source material was peripheral blood mononuclear cells.

The CDR3 sequence: CASSMGQGASYNEQFF. CDR3 DNA, as far as it was read: TGTGCCAGTAGTATGGGACAGGGGGCCTCCTACAATGAG. The chain employs TRBV19 and TRBJ2-1; 12 nucleotides align to TRBD1. Sequencing ends 3 residues short of the CDR3 end; the germline J gene provides the rest. V gave up 3 bases and J gave up 0 bases; unmatched junction bases: 0. The CDR3 totals 16 residues. The V gene's germline CDR1 is LNHDA and CDR2 SQIVND (reference sequence). The complete variable domain, with remaining parts taken from reference TRBV19 and TRBJ2-1, reads DGGITQSPKYLFRKEGQNVTLSCEQNLNHDAMYWYRQDPGQGLRLIYYSQIVNDFQKGDIAEGYSVSREKKESFPLTVTSAQKNPTAFYLCASSMGQGASYNEQFFGPGTRLTVL.